Here is one TCR beta chain with its context. No antigen is known for it. For the second PCR, which ran for about 7 to 12 cycles, a sample-barcoded 5' primer and a J-beta primer mix were used. Researchers report that each sample yielded at least 2.5 million CDR3-containing paired-end reads. From the 5' RACE reads, TCRdb called clonotypes with MiXCR, one entry per CDR3 protein. The sample records about a million distinct CDR3 sequences, about 51% being singletons. This sample is part of a study of blood T cells in healthy people across ages. Study-wide findings and caveats: Bulk PBMC profiling left naive and antigen-experienced comparisons inconclusive.

Caucasian individuals from Russia who were healthy and aged about 6 to 95 acted as donors. Each donor gave around 9.3 milliliters of peripheral blood. V gave up 0 bases and J gave up 5 bases, with 17 bases separating them. The CDR3 is 16 amino acids. Germline values: CDR1 SGHRS, CDR2 YFSETQ. The source is a woman aged 55-75 years in good health. The rearrangement links TRBV5-1 to TRBJ1-2; D not certain. The sequencing input was blood. CDR3 in DNA: TGCGCCAGCAGCTTGGCTCCTTCGGCCGGTGATTATGGCTACACCTTC. Amino acid sequence: CASSLAPSAGDYGYTF.